The T cell receptor beta chain under discussion was sequenced for a study of T cell changes during pregnancy in multiple sclerosis. Some clones are missing from TCRdb's copy, which holds only in-frame ones; the method was immunoSEQ multiplex PCR. The data contain tens of thousands of clones, more than 85% of them singletons. Between the trimmed V and J ends, which lost 7 bases and 3 bases, there was a span of 13 bases. CDR3 length: 13 residues. Germline values: CDR1 MDHEN, CDR2 SYDVKM. J is TRBJ2-7 and V is TRBV28; maybe TRBD2 (5 bases). The origin of this receptor is a female donor with multiple sclerosis, enrolled in a pregnancy study. The source material was peripheral blood, sampled before pregnancy. As DNA, the CDR3 is TGTGCCAGCATAGACGGGGATAGCTACGAGCAGTACTTC. Encoded protein: CASIDGDSYEQYF.